The rows below give T cell receptor beta chains drawn from one sample of a study. TCRdb called the RT-PCR reads again in MiXCR, with one record for every CDR3 protein. The table lists about 680,000 distinct CDR3 sequences, over 12% of them singletons. Sample: memory CD4+ T cells from blood. The receptors originated from a female donor in good health, serving as a healthy control. The CDR3 runs from the conserved cysteine through the conserved F or W. Each record gives: D gene, clone size, V gene, J gene, CDR3 protein, CDR3 DNA. The D gene is left open where the match is weak. Expanded clones are given a class, and other clones once, few, many or no size at all.

TRBD2	.	TRBV5-1	TRBJ2-7	CASSLGALADEYF	TGCGCCAGCAGCTTGGGGGCACTAGCGGATGAGTACTTC
TRBD2	.	TRBV15	TRBJ2-7	CATSPVGAGRARRYEQYF	TGTGCCACCAGCCCGGTTGGAGCGGGGCGGGCCCGTCGATACGAGCAGTACTTC
.	many	TRBV6-5	TRBJ2-3	CASSPNGPRTDTQYF	TGTGCCAGCAGTCCAAATGGGCCCCGCACAGATACGCAGTATTTT
TRBD2	few	TRBV28	TRBJ2-7	CASSFYQLAGITYEQYF	TGTGCCAGCAGTTTCTACCAACTAGCGGGGATTACCTACGAGCAGTACTTC
TRBD2	many	TRBV4-3	TRBJ2-1	CASSQGLAGLQFF	TGCGCCAGCAGCCAAGGTTTAGCGGGACTGCAGTTCTTC
.	.	TRBV20-1	TRBJ2-7	CSAHILYEQYF	TGCAGTGCCCACATTCTATACGAGCAGTACTTC
TRBD1	.	TRBV6-6	TRBJ1-4	CASSYSGTGGNEKLFF	TGTGCCAGCAGTTACTCCGGGACAGGTGGTAATGAAAAACTGTTTTTT
.	.	TRBV28	TRBJ2-7	CASSTGRPQYF	TGTGCCAGCAGTACCGGACGGCCGCAGTACTTC
.	many	TRBV27	TRBJ1-5	CASSRNQPQHF	TGTGCCAGCAGTCGTAATCAGCCCCAGCATTTT
TRBD2	few	TRBV20-1	TRBJ2-7	CSARDRASGGLYEQYF	TGCAGTGCTAGAGATAGGGCTAGCGGGGGCCTCTACGAGCAGTACTTC
TRBD1	many	TRBV7-3	TRBJ2-1	CASSWEGTGAYNEQFF	TGTGCCAGCAGCTGGGAGGGGACAGGGGCCTACAATGAGCAGTTCTTC
.	.	TRBV25-1	TRBJ1-4	CASSARGEKLFF	TGTGCCAGCAGTGCGCGGGGTGAAAAACTGTTTTTT
TRBD1	.	TRBV5-6	TRBJ1-4	CASSHWDRVEKLFF	TGTGCCAGCAGCCATTGGGACAGGGTTGAAAAACTGTTTTTT
.	few	TRBV3-1	TRBJ2-1	CASSQQGLVDEQFF	TGTGCCAGCAGCCAACAGGGGCTAGTGGATGAGCAGTTCTTC
TRBD1	.	TRBV20-1	TRBJ2-1	CSARDGGQGLDEQFF	TGCAGTGCTAGAGATGGTGGACAGGGTTTGGATGAGCAGTTCTTC
.	.	TRBV10-3	TRBJ2-5	CAISDSTQETQYF	TGTGCCATCAGTGACTCCACCCAAGAGACCCAGTACTTC
TRBD1	few	TRBV4-1	TRBJ2-7	CASSQAPGQSYEQYF	TGCGCCAGCAGCCAGGCCCCGGGACAGAGTTACGAGCAGTACTTC
.	many	TRBV6-2/TRBV6-3	TRBJ1-1	CASSYSAPGGRSTEAFF	TGTGCCAGCAGTTACTCCGCCCCCGGGGGCAGATCGACTGAAGCTTTCTTT
TRBD2	.	TRBV2	TRBJ2-3	CASGDQPRLAGLTDTQYF	TGTGCCAGCGGTGACCAGCCCAGATTAGCGGGGCTAACAGATACGCAGTATTTT
.	many	TRBV6-5	TRBJ2-5	CASTTPRALGETQYF	TGTGCCAGCACTACGCCCCGGGCGTTGGGGGAGACCCAGTACTTC
TRBD2	few	TRBV6-1	TRBJ2-1	CASSGYLAGARDEQFF	TGTGCCAGCAGTGGTTATCTAGCGGGAGCTAGAGATGAGCAGTTCTTC
.	few	TRBV27	TRBJ2-2	CASTSRELFF	TGTGCCAGCACGAGTAGGGAGCTGTTTTTT
.	many	TRBV7-2	TRBJ2-4	CASSLRQNIQYF	TGTGCCAGCAGCTTAAGGCAAAACATTCAGTACTTC
.	few	TRBV7-3	TRBJ1-1	CASSAGVGTEAFF	TGTGCCAGCAGCGCGGGTGTGGGCACTGAAGCTTTCTTT
.	few	TRBV12-3/TRBV12-4	TRBJ1-2	CASSLGGRNGYTF	TGTGCCAGCAGCCTTGGGGGTAGGAATGGCTACACCTTC
.	few	TRBV6-6	TRBJ2-7	CASSSSGQKYF	.
TRBD1	.	TRBV6-6	TRBJ2-1	CASSLRDRGYNEQFF	TGTGCCAGCAGCCTACGGGACAGGGGCTACAATGAGCAGTTCTTC
.	.	TRBV10-3	TRBJ1-1	CAISEGDTEAFF	TGTGCCATCAGTGAGGGGGACACTGAAGCTTTCTTT
TRBD1	.	TRBV7-9	TRBJ2-5	CASSPRGRETQYF	TGTGCCAGCAGCCCCAGGGGGCGAGAGACCCAGTACTTC
.	.	TRBV5-5	TRBJ2-5	CASSLDGGRGGVQETQYF	TGTGCCAGCAGCCTAGACGGGGGCAGGGGAGGGGTCCAAGAGACCCAGTACTTC
.	few	TRBV6-6	TRBJ1-1	CASSPSGERSTEAFF	TGTGCCAGCAGCCCATCCGGTGAACGGAGCACTGAAGCTTTCTTT
TRBD1	few	TRBV5-4	TRBJ2-7	CASSFDRGLEQYF	TGTGCCAGCAGCTTCGACAGGGGGCTCGAGCAGTACTTC
.	many	TRBV7-2	TRBJ2-1	CASSLVRLGDEQFF	TGTGCCAGCAGCTTAGTTCGCCTGGGGGATGAGCAGTTCTTC
.	many	TRBV5-6	TRBJ2-3	CASSEGDTQYF	TGTGCCAGCAGCGAAGGAGATACGCAGTATTTT
TRBD2	.	TRBV4-3	TRBJ2-3	CVGSQAGGSEGTDTQYF	TGCGTTGGCAGCCAAGCCGGCGGGAGCGAAGGTACAGATACGCAGTATTTT
.	.	TRBV15	TRBJ2-2	CATSRDLGTGELFF	TGTGCCACCAGCAGAGATCTGGGCACCGGGGAGCTGTTTTTT
TRBD1	.	TRBV20-1	TRBJ1-5	CSASDATGQGAHQPQHF	TGCAGTGCTAGCGACGCAACGGGACAGGGGGCGCATCAGCCCCAGCATTTT
TRBD1	.	TRBV6-5	TRBJ2-3	CASSSGQGASPDTQYF	TGTGCCAGCAGTTCCGGTCAGGGGGCGTCTCCAGATACGCAGTATTTT
.	.	TRBV14	TRBJ1-1	CASGRAGNTEAFF	TGTGCCAGCGGCCGGGCAGGGAACACTGAAGCTTTCTTT
TRBD2	.	TRBV28	TRBJ2-5	CASSQLAAEETQYF	TGTGCCAGCAGCCAACTAGCGGCGGAAGAGACCCAGTACTTC
.	.	TRBV28	TRBJ2-3	CASSQQGEGTDTQYF	TGTGCCAGCAGCCAACAGGGGGAGGGGACAGATACGCAGTATTTT
TRBD1	many	TRBV29-1	TRBJ2-1	CSVRQGASYNEQFF	TGCAGCGTTAGACAGGGGGCATCCTACAATGAGCAGTTCTTC
.	few	TRBV20-1	TRBJ2-3	CSAIEDYYTDTQYF	TGCAGTGCTATTGAGGACTATTACACAGATACGCAGTATTTT
.	.	TRBV12-3/TRBV12-4	TRBJ1-1	CASKNTEAFF	TGTGCCAGCAAAAACACTGAAGCTTTCTTT
.	many	TRBV7-2	TRBJ1-2	CASSLVEGPYGYTF	TGTGCCAGCAGCTTAGTCGAGGGGCCTTATGGCTACACCTTC
TRBD1	.	TRBV18	TRBJ2-2	CASSPPGQSTGELFF	TGTGCCAGCTCACCACCGGGACAGTCCACCGGGGAGCTGTTTTTT
TRBD2	.	TRBV19	TRBJ2-7	CASSYGTSGSLGQYF	TGTGCCAGTAGTTATGGGACTAGCGGGAGCCTCGGGCAGTACTTC
.	.	TRBV2	TRBJ1-1	CASSEVPVAANTEAFF	TGTGCCAGCAGTGAAGTGCCCGTCGCGGCGAACACTGAAGCTTTCTTT
.	few	TRBV10-2	TRBJ1-1	CASSEKGVMTAEAFF	TGCGCCAGCAGTGAAAAGGGGGTTATGACGGCTGAAGCTTTCTTT
TRBD2	.	TRBV27	TRBJ2-1	CASRPTGTRDDSYNEQFF	TGTGCCAGCAGACCCACCGGGACTAGGGACGACTCCTACAATGAGCAGTTCTTC
.	.	TRBV20-1	TRBJ2-1	CSANKRNEQFF	TGCAGTGCCAATAAAAGGAATGAGCAGTTCTTC
TRBD1	.	TRBV20-1	TRBJ1-2	CSATTGGYGYTF	TGCAGTGCAACGACAGGGGGCTATGGCTACACCTTC
.	few	TRBV10-2	TRBJ2-3	CASTGARLTDTQYF	TGCGCCAGCACGGGGGCTAGACTCACAGATACGCAGTATTTT
.	few	TRBV10-2	TRBJ2-6	CASSSQGGANVLTF	TGCGCCAGCAGTTCTCAAGGTGGGGCCAACGTCCTGACTTTC
.	many	TRBV20-1	TRBJ2-1	CSARGDNEQFF	TGCAGTGCTAGGGGCGACAATGAGCAGTTCTTC
.	many	TRBV5-6	TRBJ2-3	CASSFGDRTDTQYF	TGTGCCAGCAGCTTTGGGGACCGCACAGATACGCAGTATTTT
TRBD1	many	TRBV12-3/TRBV12-4	TRBJ2-2	CASSFSGTAGELFF	TGTGCCAGCAGTTTTTCCGGGACAGCCGGGGAGCTGTTTTTT
.	.	TRBV12-3/TRBV12-4	TRBJ2-3	CASSSRRVGSDTKYF	TGTGCCAGCAGCTCCCGGCGGGTCGGATCGGATACGAAGTATTTT
.	few	TRBV6-2/TRBV6-3	TRBJ1-1	CASTEPVAYEAFF	TGTGCCAGCACCGAGCCCGTAGCTTACGAAGCTTTCTTT